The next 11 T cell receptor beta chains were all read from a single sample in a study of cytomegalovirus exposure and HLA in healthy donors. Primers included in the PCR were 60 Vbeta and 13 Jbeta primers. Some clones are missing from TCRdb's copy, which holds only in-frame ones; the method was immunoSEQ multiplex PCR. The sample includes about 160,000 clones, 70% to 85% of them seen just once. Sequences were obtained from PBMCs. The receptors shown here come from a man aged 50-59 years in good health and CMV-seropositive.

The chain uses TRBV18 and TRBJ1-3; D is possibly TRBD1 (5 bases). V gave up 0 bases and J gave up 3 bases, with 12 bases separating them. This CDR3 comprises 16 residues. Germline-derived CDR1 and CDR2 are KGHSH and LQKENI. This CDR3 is CASSPPVAGLGNTIYF. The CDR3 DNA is TGTGCCAGCTCACCACCCGTGGCAGGGCTTGGAAACACCATATATTTT.

This chain's CDR3 is CASSFSANTGELFF. In nucleotides, the CDR3 is TGTGCCAGCAGCTTTTCGGCGAACACCGGGGAGCTGTTTTTT. The rearrangement uses TRBV5-6 and TRBJ2-2; D unclear. Germline V gene lookup returns CDR1 SGHDT and CDR2 YYEEEE. This CDR3 comprises 14 residues. V was shortened by 2 bases and J by 0 bases, with 5 bases between the two germline ends.

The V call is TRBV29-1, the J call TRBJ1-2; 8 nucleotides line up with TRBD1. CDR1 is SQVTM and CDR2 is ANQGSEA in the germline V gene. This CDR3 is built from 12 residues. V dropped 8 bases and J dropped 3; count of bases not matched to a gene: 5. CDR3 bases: TGCAGCTTATCACAGGGGGACTATGGCTACACCTTC. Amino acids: CSLSQGDYGYTF.

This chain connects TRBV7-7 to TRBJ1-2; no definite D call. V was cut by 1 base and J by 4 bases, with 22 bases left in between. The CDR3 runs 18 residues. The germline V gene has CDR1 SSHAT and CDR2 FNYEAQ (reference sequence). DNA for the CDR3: TGTGCCAGCAGCTTAGAAGTGGGCGAGTTATTGGACTTCTATGGCTACACCTTC. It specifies CASSLEVGELLDFYGYTF.

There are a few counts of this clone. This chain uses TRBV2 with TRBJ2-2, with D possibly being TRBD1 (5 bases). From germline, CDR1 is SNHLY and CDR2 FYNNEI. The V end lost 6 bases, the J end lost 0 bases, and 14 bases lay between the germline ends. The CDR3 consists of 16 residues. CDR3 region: CASSRTRVANTGELFF. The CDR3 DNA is TGTGCCAGCAGCCGAACCAGGGTCGCGAACACCGGGGAGCTGTTTTTT.

Written as DNA, the CDR3 is TGTGCCAGCAGCCTGGGACAGCCCCGTTTCACAGATACGCAGTATTTT. It translates to CASSLGQPRFTDTQYF. This chain uses TRBV5-6 with TRBJ2-3, with 7 bases matching TRBD1. Germline loops: CDR1 SGHDT, CDR2 YYEEEE. V gave up 4 bases and J gave up 2 bases; unmatched junction bases: 10. The CDR3 is 16 amino acids.

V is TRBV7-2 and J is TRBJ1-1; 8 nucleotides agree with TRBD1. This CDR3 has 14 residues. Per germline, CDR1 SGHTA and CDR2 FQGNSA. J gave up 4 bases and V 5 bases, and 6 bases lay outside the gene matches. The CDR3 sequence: CASSRIQGVTEAFF. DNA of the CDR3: TGTGCCAGCAGCCGGATACAGGGGGTCACTGAAGCTTTCTTT.

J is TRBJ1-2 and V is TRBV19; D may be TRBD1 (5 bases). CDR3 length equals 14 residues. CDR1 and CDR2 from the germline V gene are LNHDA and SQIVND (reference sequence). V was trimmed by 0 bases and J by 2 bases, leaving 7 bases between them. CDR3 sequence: CASSIETANYGYTF. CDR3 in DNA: TGTGCCAGTAGTATAGAGACAGCCAACTATGGCTACACCTTC.

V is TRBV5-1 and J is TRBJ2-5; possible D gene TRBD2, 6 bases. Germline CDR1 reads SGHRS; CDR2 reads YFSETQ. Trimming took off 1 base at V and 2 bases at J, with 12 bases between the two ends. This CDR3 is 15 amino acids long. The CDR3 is CASSLWVAGQETQYF. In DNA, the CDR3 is TGCGCCAGCAGCTTGTGGGTTGCGGGGCAAGAGACCCAGTACTTC.

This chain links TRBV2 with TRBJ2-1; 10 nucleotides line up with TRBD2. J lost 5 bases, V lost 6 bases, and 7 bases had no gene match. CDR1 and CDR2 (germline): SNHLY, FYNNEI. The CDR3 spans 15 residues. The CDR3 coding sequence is TGTGCCAGCAGGATGGGGACTAGCGTAGACAATGAGCAGTTCTTC. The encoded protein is CASRMGTSVDNEQFF.

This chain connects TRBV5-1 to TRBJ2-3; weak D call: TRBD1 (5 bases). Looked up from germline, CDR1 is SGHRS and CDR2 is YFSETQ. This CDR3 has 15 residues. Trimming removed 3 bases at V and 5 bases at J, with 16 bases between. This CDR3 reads CASSYREGAKDTQYF. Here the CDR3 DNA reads TGCGCCAGCAGCTATAGAGAAGGGGCCAAAGATACGCAGTATTTT.